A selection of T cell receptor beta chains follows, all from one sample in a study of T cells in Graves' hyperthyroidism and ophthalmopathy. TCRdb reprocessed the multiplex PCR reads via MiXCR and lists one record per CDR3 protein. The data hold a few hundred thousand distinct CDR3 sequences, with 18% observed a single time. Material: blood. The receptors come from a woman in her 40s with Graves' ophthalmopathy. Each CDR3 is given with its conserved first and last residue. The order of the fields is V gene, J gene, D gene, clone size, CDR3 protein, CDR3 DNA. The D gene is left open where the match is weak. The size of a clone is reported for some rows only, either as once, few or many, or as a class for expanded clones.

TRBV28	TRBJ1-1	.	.	CASSQGTNTEAFF	TGTGCCAGCAGCCAAGGGACGAACACTGAGGCTTTCTTT
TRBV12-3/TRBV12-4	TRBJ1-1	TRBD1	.	CASSLAGQGGVFF	TGTGCCAGCAGTTTAGCCGGACAGGGTGGGGTTTTCTTT
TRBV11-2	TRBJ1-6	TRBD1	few	CASSFGLVTGVPGSPLHF	TGTGCCAGCAGCTTTGGTTTGGTTACAGGGGTGCCTGGGTCACCCCTCCACTTT
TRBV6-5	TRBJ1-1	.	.	CASSYRQGSEAFF	TGTGCCAGCAGTTACCGGCAGGGCTCTGAAGCTTTCTTT
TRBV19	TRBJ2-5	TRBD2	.	CASSKGTSGSGQETQYF	TGTGCCAGTAGTAAAGGGACTAGCGGGAGTGGCCAAGAGACCCAGTACTTC
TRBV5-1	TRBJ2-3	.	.	CASSLNGRASTDTQYF	TGCGCCAGCAGCCTGAACGGCAGAGCGTCCACAGATACGCAGTATTTT
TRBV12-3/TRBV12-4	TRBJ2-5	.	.	CASSSGLAVGETQYF	TGTGCCAGCAGTTCGGGGTTGGCGGTGGGAGAGACCCAGTACTTC
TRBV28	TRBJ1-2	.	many	CASALSGGYTF	TGTGCCAGCGCTCTATCGGGCGGCTACACCTTC
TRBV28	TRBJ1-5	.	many	CASSLYLPNQPQHF	TGTGCCAGCAGTTTATATCTCCCAAATCAGCCCCAGCATTTT
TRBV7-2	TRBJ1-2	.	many	CASSQAHYGYTF	TGTGCCAGCAGTCAGGCGCACTATGGCTACACCTTC
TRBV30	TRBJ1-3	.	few	CAWSPLYPGNTIYF	TGTGCCTGGAGTCCCTTGTACCCGGGAAACACCATATATTTT
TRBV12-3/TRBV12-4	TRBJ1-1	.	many	CASRIHTEAFF	TGTGCCAGCAGGATACACACTGAAGCTTTCTTT
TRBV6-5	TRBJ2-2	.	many	CASSYAGAGELFF	TGTGCCAGCAGTTACGCCGGGGCCGGGGAGCTGTTTTTT
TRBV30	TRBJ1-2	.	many	CAWREQGTRGYTF	TGTGCCTGGAGGGAACAGGGAACGCGTGGCTACACCTTC
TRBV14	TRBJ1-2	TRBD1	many	CASSLGFETGAYDYGYTF	TGTGCCAGCAGCCTTGGGTTTGAGACAGGGGCCTACGACTATGGCTACACCTTC
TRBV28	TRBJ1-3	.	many	CASSQTWGPISGNTIYF	TGTGCCAGCAGCCAAACGTGGGGCCCCATTTCTGGAAACACCATATATTTT
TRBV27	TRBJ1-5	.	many	CASSYASNQPQHF	TGTGCCAGCAGTTACGCTAGCAATCAGCCCCAGCATTTT
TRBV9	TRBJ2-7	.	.	CASSVGYSRLTYEQYF	TGTGCCAGCAGCGTAGGGTACAGCCGCTTGACCTACGAGCAGTACTTC
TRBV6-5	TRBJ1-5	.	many	CASSYDLNQPQHF	TGTGCCAGCAGTTATGACCTCAATCAGCCCCAGCATTTT
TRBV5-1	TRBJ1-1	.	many	CASSGEGTPNTEAFF	TGCGCCAGCAGCGGGGAGGGGACACCGAACACTGAAGCTTTCTTT
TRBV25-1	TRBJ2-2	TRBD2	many	CASGGTSGKGGELFF	TGTGCCAGCGGCGGGACTAGCGGGAAGGGCGGGGAGCTGTTTTTT
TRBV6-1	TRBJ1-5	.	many	CASSTIRDVNQPQHF	TGTGCCAGCAGCACAATCCGGGACGTCAATCAGCCCCAGCATTTT
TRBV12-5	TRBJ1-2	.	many	CASGPGPALYGYTF	TGTGCTAGTGGTCCGGGACCGGCGTTATATGGCTACACCTTC
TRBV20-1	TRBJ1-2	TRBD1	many	CSARAETGENYGYTF	TGCAGTGCTAGGGCCGAGACAGGGGAGAACTATGGCTACACCTTC
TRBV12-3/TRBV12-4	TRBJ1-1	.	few	CAGHRSRNTEAFF	TGTGCCGGACACAGGTCCCGGAACACTGAAGCTTTCTTT
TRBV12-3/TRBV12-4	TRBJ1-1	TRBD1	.	CASTTTGSMNTEAFF	TGTGCCAGCACCACGACAGGGAGCATGAACACTGAAGCTTTCTTT
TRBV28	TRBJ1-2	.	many	CASSLTAGYGYTF	TGTGCCAGCAGTTTAACGGCAGGCTATGGCTACACCTTC
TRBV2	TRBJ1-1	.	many	CASQFAGTPDRGTEAFF	TGTGCCAGTCAATTCGCCGGGACTCCAGACCGGGGCACTGAAGCTTTCTTT
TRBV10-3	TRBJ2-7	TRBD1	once	CAISGQGETGSYEQYF	TGTGCCATCAGCGGACAGGGCGAGACGGGGTCCTACGAGCAGTACTTC
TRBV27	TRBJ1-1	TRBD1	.	CASSLWDRSTEAFF	TGTGCCAGCAGTTTATGGGACAGGTCCACTGAAGCTTTCTTT
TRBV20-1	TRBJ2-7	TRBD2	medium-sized	CSAPHPTSGRGEQYF	TGCAGTGCTCCTCACCCGACTAGCGGGAGAGGCGAGCAGTACTTC
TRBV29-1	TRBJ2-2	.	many	CSVAPGPRNTGELFF	TGCAGCGTTGCCCCGGGGCCGCGAAACACCGGGGAGCTGTTTTTT
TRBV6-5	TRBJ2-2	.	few	CASSYNGVGDTGELFF	TGTGCCAGCAGTTACAACGGGGTAGGGGACACCGGGGAGCTGTTTTTT
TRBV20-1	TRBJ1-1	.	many	CSARGQTGSYEAFF	TGCAGTGCTAGGGGCCAAACAGGGAGTTATGAAGCTTTCTTT
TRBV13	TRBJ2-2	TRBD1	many	CASSQARDRVGTGELFF	TGTGCCAGCAGCCAAGCCCGGGACAGGGTCGGTACCGGGGAGCTGTTTTTT
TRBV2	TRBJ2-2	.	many	CASSEARVFSGELFF	TGTGCCAGCAGTGAAGCCAGGGTTTTTAGCGGGGAGCTGTTTTTT
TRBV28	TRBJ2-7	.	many	CASRTESYEQYF	TGTGCCAGCCGAACAGAGTCCTACGAGCAGTACTTC